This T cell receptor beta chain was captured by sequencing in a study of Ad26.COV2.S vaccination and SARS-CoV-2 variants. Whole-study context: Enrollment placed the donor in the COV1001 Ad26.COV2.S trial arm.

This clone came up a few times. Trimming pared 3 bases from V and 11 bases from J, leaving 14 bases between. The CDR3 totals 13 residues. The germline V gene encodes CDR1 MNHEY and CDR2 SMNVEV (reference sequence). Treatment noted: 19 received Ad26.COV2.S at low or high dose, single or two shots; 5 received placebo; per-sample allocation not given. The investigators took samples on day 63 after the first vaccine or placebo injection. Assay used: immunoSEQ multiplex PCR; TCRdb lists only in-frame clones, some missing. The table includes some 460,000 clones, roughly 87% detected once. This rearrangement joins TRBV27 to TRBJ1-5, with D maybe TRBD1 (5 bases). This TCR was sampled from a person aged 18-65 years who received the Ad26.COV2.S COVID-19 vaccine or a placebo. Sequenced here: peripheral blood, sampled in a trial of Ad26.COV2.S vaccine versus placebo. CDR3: CASSFTDSSAQHF. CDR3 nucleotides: TGTGCCAGCAGTTTTACCGACAGCTCGGCCCAGCATTTT.